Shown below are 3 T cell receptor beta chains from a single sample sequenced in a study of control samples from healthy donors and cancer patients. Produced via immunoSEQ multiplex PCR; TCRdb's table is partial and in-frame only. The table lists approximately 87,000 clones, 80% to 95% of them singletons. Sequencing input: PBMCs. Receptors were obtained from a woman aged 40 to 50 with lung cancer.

The CDR3 region has the DNA TGTGCCAGCAGTTTTGGGGCAGGGGGAGGCGAGCAGTACTTC. It specifies CASSFGAGGGEQYF. The gene calls are TRBV28 and TRBJ2-7; D perhaps matches TRBD1 (7 bases). Germline V gene lookup returns CDR1 MDHEN and CDR2 SYDVKM. The CDR3 is 14 residues long. The V gene lost 3 bases and the J gene lost 6 bases, with 15 bases spanning the gap.

The CDR3 is CASSLFSNQPQHF. CDR3 bases: TGTGCCAGCAGTTTATTCAGCAATCAGCCCCAGCATTTT. The genes are TRBV12-3 or TRBV12-4 and TRBJ1-5; the D is unclear. The CDR3 runs to 13 residues. V was shortened by 2 bases and J by 1 base, with 3 bases between the two germline ends.

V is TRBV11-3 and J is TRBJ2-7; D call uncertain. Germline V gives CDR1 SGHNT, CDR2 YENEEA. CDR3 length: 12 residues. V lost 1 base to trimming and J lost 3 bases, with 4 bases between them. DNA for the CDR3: TGTGCCAGCAGCTTAGCAGTCTACGAGCAGTACTTC. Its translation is CASSLAVYEQYF.